The clone carrying this T cell receptor beta chain was seen just once. Clinical history reported by participants formed the basis on which cohorts were assigned. Among Cohort 3 donors, those recovered had two negative PCRs, clearance, or symptom resolution. Per the original data handling: Nucleated cell counts were estimated from reference gene primer amplification. The assay was immunoSEQ multiplex PCR, and TCRdb's table has in-frame clones only and misses some. That table gives V, J and clone size, and the DNA gave D and trimming. The data show hundreds of thousands of clones, roughly nine tenths seen once. This CDR3 is 15 amino acids long. CDR1 SGHNT and CDR2 YYREEE come from the germline V gene (reference sequence). The V segment lost 5 bases and the J segment 5 bases; nucleotides outside the gene matches: 7. This record comes from a study of blood T cell repertoires in COVID-19. Study details: Whether acute or convalescent, the COVID-19 samples came from the United States, Italy and Spain.

The TCR was taken from a man aged 60-69 years who had recovered from COVID-19. Sequencing input: PBMCs or T cells enriched from blood (not recorded which). The genes are TRBV5-4 and TRBJ2-3, with 11 bases that match TRBD2. The CDR3 spells CASSDILAGGDTQYF. CDR3 sequence (DNA): TGTGCCAGCAGTGATATCCTAGCGGGGGGAGATACGCAGTATTTT.